The 8 T cell receptor beta chains given below trace back to one sample, sequenced in a study of T-cell reconstitution after alpha-beta-depleted transplantation in children. Preparation of the TCRbeta library was carried out with unique molecular identifiers. From the PCR reads, TCRdb called clonotypes with MiXCR, one entry per CDR3 protein. Of about 980,000 distinct CDR3 sequences in the sample, around 30% were seen once. Here the sequenced sample was PBMCs, mostly from graft donor cells, taken 360 days after TCRalphabeta/CD19-depleted stem cell transplant. The receptors here all came from a boy under two years old who had a stem cell transplant for SCID, so the T cells may come from the graft donor.

The V and J genes are TRBV4-3 and TRBJ2-4; D is perhaps TRBD2 (6 bases). The CDR3 sequence is 13 residues long. Germline loops: CDR1 LGHNA, CDR2 YSLEER. Trimming took 0 bases from V and 14 from J, leaving 14 bases between them. The CDR3 DNA reads TGCGCCAGCAGCCAAGAAGGCGGGGCGGTGAAGTACTTC. Translating it yields CASSQEGGAVKYF.

This clonotype occurred once. The rearrangement joins TRBV20-1 to TRBJ2-7; tentatively, D is TRBD1 (6 bases). Between the trimmed V and J ends, which lost 6 bases and 2 bases, there was a span of 8 bases. This CDR3 is 11 amino acids long. Germline lookup yields CDR1 DFQATT and CDR2 SNEGSKA (reference sequence). CDR3 loop: CSARGPYEQYV. CDR3 coding DNA: TGCAGTGCCAGGGGTCCCTACGAGCAGTACGTC.

V gene TRBV6-1 combines with J gene TRBJ2-3; 8 positions agree with TRBD1. The germline gives CDR1 MNHNS, CDR2 SASEGT. This CDR3 comprises 14 residues. Losses at the gene ends were 6 bases for V and 4 bases for J; bases not matched to a gene: 6. The CDR3 coding sequence is TGTGCCAGCAGCGGACAGGGCTCTCCAGATACGCAGTATTTT. This sequence encodes CASSGQGSPDTQYF.

The chain combines TRBV7-2 with TRBJ2-3, with 8 bases identical to TRBD1. Germline CDR1 and CDR2: SGHTA and FQGNSA. This CDR3 comprises 16 residues. Unmatched junction bases numbered 7, after V lost 1 base and J lost 4 bases. The CDR3 DNA sequence: TGTGCCAGCAGCTTAGGCCCCCGGACAGGGCCAGATACGCAGTATTTT. This translates into CASSLGPRTGPDTQYF.

The gene calls are TRBV15 and TRBJ2-7; TRBD1 aligns across 10 bases. With 2 bases clipped from V and 4 bases from J, the junction kept 5 bases outside the gene matches. In germline, CDR1 is LNHNV, CDR2 YYDKDF (reference sequence). The CDR3 covers 15 residues. Here the CDR3 reads CATSRPRDRGYEQYF. The CDR3 DNA reads as TGTGCCACCAGCAGACCCCGGGACAGGGGATACGAGCAGTACTTC. Filled out from reference TRBV15 and TRBJ2-7, the complete variable domain reads DAMVIQNPRYQVTQFGKPVTLSCSQTLNHNVMYWYQQKSSQAPKLLFHYYDKDFNNEADTPDNFQSRRPNTSFCFLDIRSPGLGDTAMYLCATSRPRDRGYEQYFGPGTRLTVT.

This clonotype was observed a handful of times. The rearrangement links TRBV4-2 to TRBJ2-1; 9 bases align to TRBD2. CDR1 is LGHNA and CDR2 is YNFKEQ in the germline V gene. V was pared by 4 bases and J by 8 bases, with 15 bases of the junction left unmatched. This CDR3 spans 17 amino acids. CDR3 in amino acids: CASSLPRGLAFGDEQFF. CDR3 DNA: TGTGCCAGCAGCCTCCCTCGGGGACTAGCCTTTGGCGATGAGCAGTTCTTC.

The chain couples TRBV25-1 to TRBJ2-7; 7 nucleotides match TRBD1. Trimming at V came to 5 bases and at J to 0 bases, leaving 10 bases not matched to a gene. Per germline, CDR1 MGHDK and CDR2 SYGVNS. The CDR3 is 16 residues long. CDR3: CASSTHPGQNSYEQYF. DNA of the CDR3: TGTGCCAGCAGTACCCATCCGGGACAGAACTCCTACGAGCAGTACTTC.

The rearrangement links TRBV5-1 to TRBJ2-7, with 7 bases fitting TRBD1. CDR1 SGHRS and CDR2 YFSETQ come from the germline V gene. V lost 7 bases and J lost 4; bases outside the gene matches: 17. The CDR3 is 16 amino acids. The CDR3 bases are TGCGCCAGCGGATCGTTGACAGGGTCTCCGCCGTACGAGCAGTACTTC. This gives the protein CASGSLTGSPPYEQYF.